The clone carrying this T cell receptor beta chain was detected only a few times. The source of the sample is a study of neoadjuvant anti-PD-1 for oral cavity cancer. The CDR3 is 15 residues long. Trimming cost V 3 bases and J 9 bases; bases outside gene matches: 8. Germline loops: CDR1 MNHEY, CDR2 SMNVEV (reference sequence). Clones were read by immunoSEQ multiplex PCR, and TCRdb kept only the in-frame ones, dropping some. This table holds some 6,200 clones, just under 75% found once. The sample consisted of PBMCs, taken before nivolumab (anti-PD-1) treatment. The rearrangement uses TRBV27 and TRBJ1-6, with 7 bases aligning to TRBD1. This TCR was recovered from a person aged 35 to 85 with oral cavity squamous cell carcinoma. CDR3 sequence reads: CASSFSGTVGSPLHF. The CDR3, as DNA: TGTGCCAGCAGTTTCTCCGGGACAGTAGGTTCACCCCTCCACTTT.